The 27 T cell receptor beta chains reported below all come from one sample, sequenced in a study of T cell responses to AZD1222 COVID-19 vaccine (dated by TCRdb to the early 2020s). Libraries came from the immunoSEQ multiplex PCR assay. TCRdb obtained this table from immuneACCESS and retained in-frame rearrangements with V and J assigned. These tables miss some clones; where compared with another copy, unresolved V genes account for less than half of the shortfall, and the remainder is unexplained. The sample profile shows 90,000 to 150,000 clones; roughly 87% of them were found once. The ten largest clones represent 9.8% of the sample. The sample's time point, from its label and the paper: baseline before first vaccination. Sequences were derived from peripheral blood, sampled on day 0 of AZD1222 vaccination. The receptors were sampled from an adult in good health.

The chain recombines TRBV7-2 with TRBJ2-7; D remains unclear. Germline values: CDR1 SGHTA, CDR2 FQGNSA. The CDR3 sequence is 17 residues long. V was shortened by 5 bases and J by 0 bases, with 20 bases between the two germline ends. Written as DNA, the CDR3 is TGTGCCAGCAGCGGAGCCGGTGGGGATAAATTCTCCTACGAGCAGTACTTC. Protein product: CASSGAGGDKFSYEQYF.

V and J are TRBV7-8 and TRBJ2-7; no clear D. Germline assignment: CDR1 SGHVS and CDR2 FQNEAQ. The CDR3 has 14 amino acids. Trimming shortened V by 1 base and J by 0 bases, and 7 bases separated the two germline ends. The CDR3 DNA reads TGTGCCAGCAGCTTAGTTGGCAGCTCCTACGAGCAGTACTTC. Translated, it gives CASSLVGSSYEQYF.

CDR3 sequence: CASSSGTGARGDTQYF. For the CDR3, the DNA is TGTGCCAGCAGCTCCGGGACAGGGGCCCGCGGAGATACGCAGTATTTT. This chain uses TRBV5-4 with TRBJ2-3; 10 bases agree with TRBD1. The CDR3 loop spans 16 amino acids. CDR1 and CDR2 (germline): SGHNT, YYREEE (reference sequence). J gave up 5 bases and V 3 bases, and 9 bases lay outside the gene matches.

The chain combines TRBV5-1 with TRBJ2-7, with D unclear. The V end lost 4 bases, the J end lost 0 bases, and 8 bases lay between the germline ends. The germline gives CDR1 SGHRS, CDR2 YFSETQ. The CDR3 is 13 residues long. Here the CDR3 reads CASSTPASYEQYF. CDR3 sequence (DNA): TGCGCCAGCAGCACCCCAGCCTCCTACGAGCAGTACTTC.

The chain is built from TRBV6-6 and TRBJ2-3; 13 nucleotides line up with TRBD2. The germline gives CDR1 MNHNY, CDR2 SVGAGI (reference sequence). The CDR3 length is 16 residues. V trimming: 5 bases; J trimming: 2 bases; junction bases outside the gene matches: 4. CDR3: CASSRLAGGVTDTQYF. DNA for the CDR3: TGTGCCAGCAGTCGACTAGCGGGGGGAGTCACAGATACGCAGTATTTT.

The chain has TRBV19 and TRBJ1-1; D is possibly TRBD1 (6 bases). Per the germline V gene, CDR1 is LNHDA and CDR2 is SQIVND (reference sequence). The CDR3 contains 14 residues. V gave up 4 bases and J gave up 5 bases, with 14 bases separating them. CDR3 region: CASSSQGGGTEAFF. The CDR3 nucleotides are TGTGCCAGTAGTAGCCAAGGGGGGGGAACTGAAGCTTTCTTT.

CDR3 DNA sequence: TGTGCCAGCAGGGAGAACACTGAAGCTTTCTTT. This translates into CASRENTEAFF. The chain employs TRBV28 and TRBJ1-1; D remains unclear. This CDR3 has 11 amino acids. V lost 6 bases to trimming and J lost 1 base, with 3 bases between them. Germline V CDR1 and CDR2: MDHEN, SYDVKM.

V is TRBV6-5 and J is TRBJ2-3; either TRBD1 or TRBD2 may fit D (5 bases each). Trimming cost V 6 bases and J 4 bases, with 11 bases left between them. Germline V gene data show CDR1 as MNHEY and CDR2 as SVGAGI. The CDR3 sequence is 13 residues long. CDR3 coding DNA: TGTGCCAGCAGCAGGGCTAGCCCAGATACGCAGTATTTT. Translated, it gives CASSRASPDTQYF.

This clone was seen a handful of times. The V call is TRBV21-1, the J call TRBJ2-7. TRBV21-1 is annotated as a pseudogene. This CDR3 has 12 amino acids. The CDR3 DNA sequence: TGTGCCAGCAGCACTCTCCCTGGCGAGCAGTACTTC. This codes for CASSTLPGEQYF.

This clone was seen only once. The chain joins TRBV20-1 to TRBJ1-3; 8 nucleotides match TRBD1. The CDR3 covers 17 residues. Trimming cost V 3 bases and J 0 bases; bases outside gene matches: 10. Germline values: CDR1 DFQATT, CDR2 SNEGSKA (reference sequence). CDR3 sequence (DNA): TGCAGTGCTAGTACGACGGGACAGGCGGGCTCTGGAAACACCATATATTTT. It specifies CSASTTGQAGSGNTIYF.

This chain connects TRBV19 to TRBJ2-7; 8 bases agree with TRBD2. The CDR3 length is 14 residues. The germline gives CDR1 LNHDA, CDR2 SQIVND (reference sequence). Trimming at V came to 4 bases and at J to 3 bases, leaving 5 bases not matched to a gene. The CDR3 is CASSKTGTSYEQYF. DNA of the CDR3: TGTGCCAGTAGTAAAACCGGGACTAGCTACGAGCAGTACTTC.

The genes are TRBV9 and TRBJ1-1, with D uncertain. There are 13 residues in the CDR3. Germline V CDR1 and CDR2: SGDLS, YYNGEE. V lost 0 bases to trimming and J lost 8 bases, with 11 bases between them. The CDR3 DNA is TGTGCCAGCAGCGTAGCGTATGGGCTGGAAGCTTTCTTT. It specifies CASSVAYGLEAFF.

The CDR3 DNA reads TGTGCCAGCAGTTACTTCAGCTCACAGAACACTGAAGCTTTCTTT. As protein: CASSYFSSQNTEAFF. The chain uses TRBV6-5 and TRBJ1-1, with unresolved D. Germline V gives CDR1 MNHEY, CDR2 SVGAGI. V was trimmed by 1 base and J by 1 base, leaving 10 bases between them. This CDR3 is 15 amino acids long.

This rearrangement joins TRBV5-1 to TRBJ2-3; D is perhaps TRBD1 or TRBD2 (5 bases each). Germline assignment: CDR1 SGHRS and CDR2 YFSETQ. V lost 0 bases to trimming and J lost 1 base, with 9 bases between them. This CDR3 contains 15 residues. CDR3: CASSLVVGGTDTQYF. The DNA of the CDR3 is TGCGCCAGCAGCTTGGTCGTGGGGGGCACAGATACGCAGTATTTT. The full variable domain, completed using reference TRBV5-1 and TRBJ2-3, is KAGVTQTPRYLIKTRGQQVTLSCSPISGHRSVSWYQQTPGQGLQFLFEYFSETQRNKGNFPGRFSGRQFSNSRSEMNVSTLELGDSALYLCASSLVVGGTDTQYFGPGTRLTVL.

The chain links TRBV28 to TRBJ2-7; 9 nucleotides align to TRBD2. CDR3 length: 13 residues. Germline assignment: CDR1 MDHEN and CDR2 SYDVKM. In nucleotides, the CDR3 is TGTGGAGCTAGCGGGATCCTCTCCTACGAGCAGTACTTC. Its protein product is CGASGILSYEQYF.

The rearrangement joins TRBV2 to TRBJ2-5; 8 positions match TRBD1. This CDR3 region has 14 residues. V gave up 7 bases and J gave up 0 bases; unmatched junction bases: 4. Germline assignment: CDR1 SNHLY and CDR2 FYNNEI. The CDR3 coding sequence is TGTGCCAGCACGGAGGGACAGGACCAAGAGACCCAGTACTTC. It codes for CASTEGQDQETQYF.

The rearrangement links TRBV27 to TRBJ2-4, with TRBD2 matching over 12 bases. CDR3 length: 19 residues. V dropped 1 base and J dropped 1; count of bases not matched to a gene: 8. Germline assignment: CDR1 MNHEY and CDR2 SMNVEV (reference sequence). This CDR3 reads CASSLFPSGGAVAKNIQYF. The CDR3 DNA sequence: TGTGCCAGCAGTTTATTCCCTAGCGGGGGGGCGGTGGCCAAAAACATTCAGTACTTC.

The chain carries TRBV7-2 and TRBJ1-1; D unresolved. The germline V gene encodes CDR1 SGHTA and CDR2 FQGNSA. The CDR3 extends over 13 amino acids. V was pared by 1 base and J by 4 bases, with 7 bases between. The chain's CDR3 is CASSLGTGTEAFF. The CDR3 DNA follows: TGTGCCAGCAGCTTAGGAACGGGCACTGAAGCTTTCTTT.

The count of this clone is one. The rearrangement links TRBV30 to TRBJ1-1; D uncertain. Germline assignment: CDR1 GTSNPN and CDR2 SVGIG (reference sequence). The V and J ends lost 1 base and 7 bases respectively, with 13 bases between them. This CDR3 is 13 amino acids long. DNA for the CDR3: TGTGCCTGGAGTGCTTTCCACGGGGTTGAAGCTTTCTTT. It codes for CAWSAFHGVEAFF. The whole variable domain, filled in from reference TRBV30 and TRBJ1-1, reads SQTIHQWPATLVQPVGSPLSLECTVEGTSNPNLYWYRQAAGRGLQLLFYSVGIGQISSEVPQNLSASRPQDRQFILSSKKLLLSDSGFYLCAWSAFHGVEAFFGQGTRLTVV.

The chain links TRBV7-6 to TRBJ1-2; the match to TRBD1 covers 10 bases. Trimming at V came to 3 bases and at J to 4 bases, leaving 5 bases not matched to a gene. Germline V gene sequence: CDR1 SGHVS, CDR2 FNYEAQ. CDR3 length: 15 amino acids. CDR3 sequence (DNA): TGTGCCAGCAGCTTGGGGACAGGGGCTTCCTATGGCTACACCTTC. Translated, it gives CASSLGTGASYGYTF.

The V call is TRBV7-6, the J call TRBJ2-1; D not certain. The germline V gene has CDR1 SGHVS and CDR2 FNYEAQ. This CDR3 comprises 13 residues. Trimming stripped 3 bases from V and 4 bases from J, with 7 bases between. The CDR3 coding sequence is TGTGCCAGCAGCTTTAGTTTATACAATGAGCAGTTCTTC. It yields the protein CASSFSLYNEQFF.

The rearrangement links TRBV5-6 to TRBJ2-7, with D unresolved. CDR3 length equals 13 residues. The germline V gene encodes CDR1 SGHDT and CDR2 YYEEEE. Trimming pared 7 bases from V and 1 base from J, leaving 12 bases between. The CDR3 here is CASHRAGSYEQYF. Written as DNA, the CDR3 is TGTGCCAGCCATCGTGCTGGGTCCTACGAGCAGTACTTC.

The chain joins TRBV7-3 to TRBJ1-2; D ambiguous. Germline V gene data show CDR1 as SGHTA and CDR2 as FQGTGA. This CDR3 spans 13 amino acids. Trimming removed 5 bases from V and 1 base from J, with 8 bases in between. The CDR3 sequence: CASSGQLNYGYTF. CDR3 in DNA: TGTGCCAGCAGCGGGCAGCTTAACTATGGCTACACCTTC.

This chain joins TRBV11-3 and TRBJ1-2; 8 bases are shared with TRBD1. J lost 3 bases, V lost 5 bases, and 11 bases had no gene match. The CDR3 is 16 residues long. Germline V gives CDR1 SGHNT, CDR2 YENEEA. The CDR3 sequence: CASSREQGGGDYGYTF. CDR3 DNA: TGTGCCAGCAGCCGAGAACAGGGGGGCGGCGACTATGGCTACACCTTC.

The gene calls are TRBV11-2 and TRBJ1-1; no reliable D call. This CDR3 has 12 amino acids. Trimming shortened V by 3 bases and J by 4 bases, and 6 bases separated the two germline ends. Germline assignment: CDR1 SGHAT and CDR2 FQNNGV. The CDR3 spells CASSLRITEAFF. CDR3 coding DNA: TGTGCCAGCAGCTTGAGAATCACTGAAGCTTTCTTT.

The chain links TRBV30 to TRBJ1-1; 7 bases line up with TRBD1. Germline loops: CDR1 GTSNPN, CDR2 SVGIG (reference sequence). V was clipped by 3 bases and J by 0 bases; unmatched bases: 7. The CDR3 runs to 15 residues. The CDR3 region has the DNA TGTGCCTGGAGGCCAGGGGGGAATGTGAACACTGAAGCTTTCTTT. This encodes CAWRPGGNVNTEAFF. Together with reference TRBV30 and TRBJ1-1, the CDR3 gives the full variable domain: SQTIHQWPATLVQPVGSPLSLECTVEGTSNPNLYWYRQAAGRGLQLLFYSVGIGQISSEVPQNLSASRPQDRQFILSSKKLLLSDSGFYLCAWRPGGNVNTEAFFGQGTRLTVV.

The chain combines TRBV6-5 with TRBJ2-1; 7 nucleotides align to TRBD2. J was trimmed by 8 bases and V by 2 bases; bases with no gene match: 6. Per germline, CDR1 MNHEY and CDR2 SVGAGI. The CDR3 is made up of 14 amino acids. DNA of the CDR3: TGTGCCAGCAGTTACGGGACTACGCGGCATGAGCAGTTCTTC. It codes for CASSYGTTRHEQFF.